These 32 T cell receptor beta chains were sequenced from one sample in a study of shared clonotypes between healthy human individuals. Produced via immunoSEQ multiplex PCR; TCRdb's table is partial and in-frame only. The sample has under 1,100,000 clones; more than 65% are singletons. Sequenced sample: memory CD4+ T cells sorted from blood. Noted subset: CD45RA-negative fraction. The receptor set was obtained from a man aged 18 to 30 in good health.

To note about this clone: The same CDR3 arises from other DNA sequences in this sample as well. J is TRBJ1-1 and V is TRBV10-1, with D possibly being TRBD1 (6 bases). Germline loops: CDR1 WNHNN, CDR2 SYGVQD (reference sequence). The CDR3 is 13 residues long. Trimming stripped 6 bases from V and 0 bases from J, with 8 bases between. CDR3: CASRQGLNTEAFF. The CDR3 DNA follows: TGCGCCAGCAGACAGGGCTTGAACACTGAAGCTTTCTTT.

The rearrangement joins TRBV4-3 to TRBJ1-2, with a tentative D call TRBD1 (6 bases). CDR1 is LGHNA and CDR2 is YSLEER in the germline V gene. V lost 3 bases and J lost 2, with 13 bases in between. The CDR3 runs to 15 residues. The CDR3 DNA is TGCGCCAGCAGCCAGCACGGGGGCGGGAACTATGGCTACACCTTC. Translating gives CASSQHGGGNYGYTF.

This clone was picked up a small number of times. This CDR3 reads CASMFRSRGGSPLHF. The CDR3 DNA reads as TGTGCCAGCATGTTCCGCTCCAGGGGTGGATCACCCCTCCACTTT. The chain recombines TRBV27 with TRBJ1-6; tentative D call: TRBD1 (6 bases). The germline gives CDR1 MNHEY, CDR2 SMNVEV (reference sequence). CDR3 length: 15 amino acids. Trimming shortened V by 7 bases and J by 10 bases, and 20 bases separated the two germline ends.

The chain couples TRBV30 to TRBJ2-5; tentatively, D is TRBD1 (5 bases). The tail of the sequence fits TRBJ2-7 better, so the J call may be wrong. Germline loops: CDR1 GTSNPN, CDR2 SVGIG (reference sequence). The CDR3 totals 14 residues. The chain's CDR3 is CAFRQAGSLYEQYF. The CDR3 nucleotides read TGTGCCTTCCGTCAGGCAGGGTCTCTCTACGAGCAGTACTTC.

V is TRBV18 and J is TRBJ1-3; D gene unclear. The CDR3 loop spans 12 amino acids. V gave up 8 bases and J gave up 6 bases, with 11 bases separating them. Looked up from germline, CDR1 is KGHSH and CDR2 is LQKENI. CDR3 in amino acids: CASKPGKNTIYF. In DNA, the CDR3 is TGTGCCAGCAAACCTGGGAAAAACACCATATATTTT.

Comments on this clone: Within the sample, other DNA sequences also encode this same CDR3. This chain joins TRBV7-2 and TRBJ2-7; TRBD2 aligns across 12 bases. The CDR3 is made up of 15 amino acids. V shed 3 bases and J 2 bases; nucleotides not matched to a gene: 2. The germline V gene has CDR1 SGHTA and CDR2 FQGNSA. The CDR3 spells CASSLTSGGTYEQYF. The CDR3 nucleotides are TGTGCCAGCAGCTTGACTAGCGGGGGAACCTACGAGCAGTACTTC.

This clone was counted between two and nine times. The rearrangement uses TRBV4-3 and TRBJ1-4; 7 bases map to TRBD1. Germline values: CDR1 LGHNA, CDR2 YSLEER. The length of the CDR3 is 14 residues. The V and J ends lost 3 bases and 5 bases, in that order; junction bases with no gene match: 3. The CDR3 coding sequence is TGCGCCAGCAGCCACGGACAGGTGAATGAAAAACTGTTTTTT. Its protein is CASSHGQVNEKLFF.

V and J are TRBV7-3 and TRBJ2-1; TRBD2 agrees at 11 bases. Germline V gene data show CDR1 as SGHTA and CDR2 as FQGTGA. V gave up 4 bases and J gave up 9 bases; unmatched junction bases: 5. This CDR3 is built from 14 residues. The CDR3 nucleotides are TGTGCCAGCAGCTCTAGCGGGGGGACCGGTGAGCAGTTCTTC. Translated: CASSSSGGTGEQFF.

The chain has TRBV15 and TRBJ2-3, with 11 nucleotides matching TRBD1. This CDR3 region has 16 residues. The germline CDR1 and CDR2 sequences are LNHNV and YYDKDF (reference sequence). V gave up 1 base and J gave up 4 bases; unmatched junction bases: 4. The CDR3 coding sequence is TGTGCCACCAGCAGAGCCGGGACAGGGGGGTCAGATACGCAGTATTTT. Translation gives CATSRAGTGGSDTQYF.

This clone was seen repeatedly, ten times or more. The V gene is TRBV27, the J gene TRBJ2-7; D may be TRBD1 (6 bases). V was shortened by 3 bases and J by 4 bases, with 19 bases between the two germline ends. The CDR3 consists of 16 residues. The V gene's germline CDR1 is MNHEY and CDR2 SMNVEV (reference sequence). The CDR3 DNA sequence: TGTGCCAGCAGTTTTTATACAGGGACCCGAAATTACGAGCAGTACTTC. It encodes CASSFYTGTRNYEQYF.

V is TRBV5-1 and J is TRBJ2-7; tentatively, D is TRBD1 (5 bases). CDR1 and CDR2 (germline): SGHRS, YFSETQ. The V end lost 2 bases, the J end lost 0 bases, and 15 bases lay between the germline ends. The CDR3 length is 16 residues. The CDR3 is CASSFVQGAHSYEQYF. Written as DNA, the CDR3 is TGCGCCAGCAGCTTTGTGCAGGGTGCCCACTCCTACGAGCAGTACTTC.

The genes are TRBV23-1 and TRBJ2-7; 9 bases are a match to TRBD1. TRBV23-1 is assigned to the ORF class and has an uncertain function. The V gene end was trimmed by 0 bases and the J gene end by 4 bases; junction bases not matched to a gene: 10. This CDR3 contains 17 residues. The CDR3 DNA reads TGCGCCAGCAGTCAATCGTATGGGACAGGGTTATCGTACGAGCAGTACTTC. This translates into CASSQSYGTGLSYEQYF.

This clone was seen a single time. The chain uses TRBV18 and TRBJ1-3; TRBD1 aligns across 8 bases. The V gene's germline CDR1 is KGHSH and CDR2 LQKENI. V lost 2 bases and J lost 1; bases outside the gene matches: 7. The CDR3 extends over 17 amino acids. The DNA of the CDR3 is TGTGCCAGCTCACCATGGGCTGACAGGGGATCTGGAAACACCATATATTTT. Translating gives CASSPWADRGSGNTIYF.

This clone was picked up a small number of times. The sample has other DNA sequences that encode this CDR3 too. The CDR3 loop is CASSPRQGEETQYF. Here the CDR3 DNA reads TGTGCCAGCTCACCTAGACAGGGGGAAGAGACCCAGTACTTC. The V call is TRBV18, the J call TRBJ2-5; 9 nucleotides match TRBD1. The CDR3 runs 14 residues. The J segment lost 3 bases and the V segment lost 3 bases, leaving 2 bases of the junction unmatched. The germline CDR1 and CDR2 sequences are KGHSH and LQKENI. Looking up the rest from reference TRBV18 and TRBJ2-5 gives the full variable domain: NAGVMQNPRHLVRRRGQEARLRCSPMKGHSHVYWYRQLPEEGLKFMVYLQKENIIDESGMPKERFSAEFPKEGPSILRIQQVVRGDSAAYFCASSPRQGEETQYFGPGTRLLVL.

The chain is built from TRBV4-1 and TRBJ2-5, with 9 bases lining up with TRBD1. Germline CDR1 and CDR2: MGHRA and YSYEKL. The ends lost 2 bases at V and 5 bases at J; junction bases unmatched: 6. The CDR3 has 15 amino acids. The CDR3 coding sequence is TGCGCCAGCAGCCAACAACAGGGGGCCTGGGAGACCCAGTACTTC. As protein: CASSQQQGAWETQYF.

The chain uses TRBV5-1 and TRBJ2-1; 8 bases map to TRBD2. Per germline, CDR1 SGHRS and CDR2 YFSETQ. Trimming removed 4 bases from V and 4 bases from J; junction bases left unmatched: 19. The CDR3 totals 19 residues. The CDR3 DNA reads TGCGCCAGCAGCCCCACAGGGCTGGGTGTCGGCGGGAGGTACAATGAGCAGTTCTTC. Its protein is CASSPTGLGVGGRYNEQFF.

The rearrangement links TRBV5-1 to TRBJ2-7; no firm D call. The CDR3 is made up of 15 amino acids. The germline V and J ends were trimmed by 2 bases and 0 bases, with 12 bases remaining between them. Germline V gives CDR1 SGHRS, CDR2 YFSETQ. The DNA of the CDR3 is TGCGCCAGCAGCTTTATGAGCGTCGCCTCCTACGAGCAGTACTTC. Protein: CASSFMSVASYEQYF.

The gene calls are TRBV6-6 and TRBJ1-4, with 9 bases matching TRBD1. The germline V gene has CDR1 MNHNY and CDR2 SVGAGI (reference sequence). CDR3 length equals 14 residues. V dropped 6 bases and J dropped 7; count of bases not matched to a gene: 6. CDR3 nucleotides: TGTGCCAGCAGACCGGGACAGGGTTTTGAAAAACTGTTTTTT. It translates to CASRPGQGFEKLFF.

The chain has TRBV28 and TRBJ2-1, with 9 positions matching TRBD2. This CDR3 is built from 16 residues. Germline CDR1 reads MDHEN; CDR2 reads SYDVKM. V gave up 4 bases and J gave up 4 bases; unmatched junction bases: 8. The CDR3 nucleotides read TGTGCCAGCAGTTCGACTAAGCGGGGGGAATACAATGAGCAGTTCTTC. It yields the protein CASSSTKRGEYNEQFF. The variable domain in full, completed from reference TRBV28 and TRBJ2-1, reads DVKVTQSSRYLVKRTGEKVFLECVQDMDHENMFWYRQDPGLGLRLIYFSYDVKMKEKGDIPEGYSVSREKKERFSLILESASTNQTSMYLCASSSTKRGEYNEQFFGPGTRLTVL.

This clone was recorded once. The genes are TRBV28 and TRBJ2-7; D is perhaps TRBD1 (6 bases). V gave up 7 bases and J gave up 5 bases, with 21 bases separating them. This CDR3 contains 15 residues. Per the germline V gene, CDR1 is MDHEN and CDR2 is SYDVKM. The CDR3 sequence is CASIHGGAGANEQYF. The CDR3 DNA sequence: TGTGCCAGCATCCACGGCGGAGCAGGGGCCAACGAGCAGTACTTC.

In the case of this clone: Additional DNA sequences in this sample encode the identical CDR3. This rearrangement joins TRBV11-2 to TRBJ1-5; D is possibly TRBD1 (6 bases). CDR3 length equals 15 residues. Germline CDR1 is SGHAT and CDR2 is FQNNGV. V gave up 1 base and J gave up 1 base, with 8 bases separating them. CDR3 loop: CASSLGQGSNQPQHF. CDR3 in DNA: TGTGCCAGCAGCTTAGGTCAGGGGAGCAATCAGCCCCAGCATTTT. Filled out from reference TRBV11-2 and TRBJ1-5, the complete variable domain reads EAGVAQSPRYKIIEKRQSVAFWCNPISGHATLYWYQQILGQGPKLLIQFQNNGVVDDSQLPKDRFSAERLKGVDSTLKIQPAKLEDSAVYLCASSLGQGSNQPQHFGDGTRLSIL.

The chain carries TRBV5-5 and TRBJ1-2; D unclear. CDR3 length: 14 amino acids. Germline V gene data show CDR1 as SGHKS and CDR2 as YYEKEE (reference sequence). Trimming took off 2 bases at V and 0 bases at J, with 8 bases between the two ends. The CDR3 region is CASSFGSSNYGYTF. CDR3 nucleotide sequence: TGTGCCAGCAGCTTTGGATCGTCTAACTATGGCTACACCTTC.

Details on this clone: An end of the junction differs from the germline gene, which may be a read error. The chain joins TRBV20-1 to TRBJ2-1, with 9 bases identical to TRBD1. The CDR3 length is 11 residues. Germline CDR1 DFQATT, CDR2 SNEGSKA (reference sequence). The CDR3 sequence: CSALLGQGWVF. The CDR3 bases are TGCAGTGCCCTACTGGGACAGGGTTGGGTCTTC.

The V and J genes are TRBV11-2 and TRBJ1-4; D perhaps matches TRBD1 (5 bases). Germline V gene lookup returns CDR1 SGHAT and CDR2 FQNNGV. CDR3 length: 13 residues. V lost 8 bases and J lost 8, with 15 bases in between. The CDR3 is CASAQGEKEKLFF. CDR3 bases: TGTGCCAGCGCGCAGGGAGAGAAGGAAAAACTGTTTTTT.

The chain links TRBV19 to TRBJ2-7; TRBD2 agrees at 7 bases. J lost 2 bases, V lost 2 bases, and 0 bases had no gene match. This CDR3 has 13 residues. Germline lookup yields CDR1 LNHDA and CDR2 SQIVND (reference sequence). In DNA, the CDR3 is TGTGCCAGTAGTATAAGCGGGGCCTACGAGCAGTACTTC. Amino acid sequence: CASSISGAYEQYF.

This clone was detected a few times. The chain couples TRBV6-1 to TRBJ1-5; D gene uncertain. This CDR3 comprises 14 residues. Germline-derived CDR1 and CDR2 are MNHNS and SASEGT. Trimming removed 5 bases at V and 2 bases at J, with 10 bases between. The CDR3 region has the DNA TGTGCCAGCAGTCCAACAGCGGGCAATCAGCCCCAGCATTTT. This codes for CASSPTAGNQPQHF.

This clone appeared a few times. The rearrangement uses TRBV6-1 and TRBJ1-1; D gene ambiguous. This CDR3 is built from 15 residues. V was clipped by 1 base and J by 1 base, with 10 bases between them. Per the germline V gene, CDR1 is MNHNS and CDR2 is SASEGT. The CDR3 loop reads CASSEGTSPNTEAFF. In nucleotides, the CDR3 is TGTGCCAGCAGTGAAGGAACTTCACCGAACACTGAAGCTTTCTTT.

Details on this clone: The same CDR3 is also encoded by other DNA sequences in this sample. This chain joins TRBV5-1 and TRBJ2-2; D is undetermined. This CDR3 has 13 residues. With 2 bases removed from V and 1 base from J, the gap between germline ends came to 3 bases. Germline V gives CDR1 SGHRS, CDR2 YFSETQ. The CDR3 sequence: CASSLGNTGELFF. The CDR3, as DNA: TGCGCCAGCAGCTTAGGGAACACCGGGGAGCTGTTTTTT.

This clone was observed a single time. The rearrangement joins TRBV6-6 to TRBJ2-7, with 9 bases that match TRBD1. CDR3 length equals 15 residues. Germline values: CDR1 MNHNY, CDR2 SVGAGI (reference sequence). The V gene end was trimmed by 6 bases and the J gene end by 0 bases; junction bases not matched to a gene: 6. The CDR3 DNA sequence: TGTGCCAGCAGCACGGGGACAGGGACCTCCTACGAGCAGTACTTC. Amino acid sequence: CASSTGTGTSYEQYF.

This chain joins TRBV6-6 and TRBJ2-1, with TRBD1 matching over 11 bases. Germline V gives CDR1 MNHNY, CDR2 SVGAGI (reference sequence). The junction had 4 bases not matched to a gene; V was cut back by 2 bases and J by 7 bases. CDR3 length: 15 residues. The CDR3 nucleotides are TGTGCCAGCAGTTACACGGGGACAGGGGGTAATGAGCAGTTCTTC. This gives the protein CASSYTGTGGNEQFF.

The chain joins TRBV7-9 to TRBJ1-1, with D perhaps matching TRBD1 (5 bases). The CDR3 has 17 amino acids. Germline V lookup: CDR1 SEHNR, CDR2 FQNEAQ (reference sequence). The ends were cut back, 5 bases at V and 0 bases at J, with 19 bases in the middle. The DNA of the CDR3 is TGTGCCAGCAGCGCGGACCCCCCCGGGACGGTGAACACTGAAGCTTTCTTT. It is translated as CASSADPPGTVNTEAFF.

To note about this clone: Other DNA sequences within the sample encode an identical CDR3. The V gene is TRBV18, the J gene TRBJ2-6; D unclear. Trimming took off 3 bases at V and 0 bases at J, with 6 bases between the two ends. CDR1 is KGHSH, CDR2 LQKENI, per germline. There are 15 residues in the CDR3. CDR3 sequence: CASSPGGSGANVLTF. DNA of the CDR3: TGTGCCAGCTCACCGGGCGGCTCTGGGGCCAACGTCCTGACTTTC.